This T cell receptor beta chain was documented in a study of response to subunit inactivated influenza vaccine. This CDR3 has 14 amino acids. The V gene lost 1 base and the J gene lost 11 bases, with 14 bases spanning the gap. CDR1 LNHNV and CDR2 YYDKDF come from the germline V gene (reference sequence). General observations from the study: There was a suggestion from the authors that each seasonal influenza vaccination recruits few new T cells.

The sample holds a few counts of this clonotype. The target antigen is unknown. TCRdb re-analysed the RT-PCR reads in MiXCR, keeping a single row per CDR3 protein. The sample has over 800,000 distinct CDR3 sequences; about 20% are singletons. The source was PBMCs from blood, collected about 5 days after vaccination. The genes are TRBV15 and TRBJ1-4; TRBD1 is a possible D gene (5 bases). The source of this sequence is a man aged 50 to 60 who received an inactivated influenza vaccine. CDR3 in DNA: TGTGCCACCAGCAGAGTCAGGGAAGGGGCCAAACTGTTTTTT. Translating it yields CATSRVREGAKLFF.